A single sample gave rise to the 10 T cell receptor beta chains below, sequenced in a study of OX40 agonist ivuxolimab in advanced cancers. Profiled with immunoSEQ multiplex PCR; TCRdb holds only in-frame clones, not every one. This sample has about 94,000 clones, with more than 85% found just once. The sequencing here drew on CD4+ or CD8+ T cells sorted from blood, taken in a trial of the OX40 agonist ivuxolimab. These receptors were collected from an adult with an advanced solid tumor such as melanoma, head and neck, liver or kidney cancer.

This clone was seen only once. An end of the junction differs from the germline gene, which may be a read error. The CDR3 sequence is CASSLAGGIYNEQFF. The CDR3 DNA is TGTGCCAGCAGCCTAGCGGGAGGGATCTACAATGAGCAGTTCTTC. The rearrangement uses TRBV7-9 and TRBJ2-1; 12 bases match TRBD2. Germline V gene data show CDR1 as SEHNR and CDR2 as FQNEAQ (reference sequence). This CDR3 contains 15 residues.

The J gene is TRBJ2-2, the V gene TRBV19; no clear D. V lost 3 bases and J 0 bases, leaving 5 bases between the germline ends. The CDR3 runs to 14 residues. Germline-derived CDR1 and CDR2 are LNHDA and SQIVND (reference sequence). DNA for the CDR3: TGTGCCAGTAGTATGGCTCCGAACACCGGGGAGCTGTTTTTT. It translates to CASSMAPNTGELFF.

This chain uses TRBV11-2 with TRBJ2-1; D gene unclear. Trimming took 4 bases from V and 8 from J, leaving 9 bases between them. This CDR3 region has 12 residues. Looked up from germline, CDR1 is SGHAT and CDR2 is FQNNGV. The CDR3 DNA sequence: TGTGCCAGCAGCTCCTTACGTCATGAGCAGTTCTTC. Translated: CASSSLRHEQFF. The variable domain in full, with the rest retrieved from reference TRBV11-2 and TRBJ2-1, is EAGVAQSPRYKIIEKRQSVAFWCNPISGHATLYWYQQILGQGPKLLIQFQNNGVVDDSQLPKDRFSAERLKGVDSTLKIQPAKLEDSAVYLCASSSLRHEQFFGPGTRLTVL.

For the CDR3, the DNA is TGTGCCAGCAGCCGACAAGCCCTTAGCGACAAAAACATTCAGTACTTC. It yields the protein CASSRQALSDKNIQYF. The chain couples TRBV13 to TRBJ2-4; a weak D match, TRBD2 (5 bases). The CDR3 is 16 amino acids. Trimming took 5 bases from V and 3 from J, leaving 17 bases between them. Germline V gene sequence: CDR1 PRHDT, CDR2 FYEKMQ (reference sequence). The full variable domain, completed using reference TRBV13 and TRBJ2-4, is AAGVIQSPRHLIKEKRETATLKCYPIPRHDTVYWYQQGPGQDPQFLISFYEKMQSDKGSIPDRFSAQQFSDYHSELNMSSLELGDSALYFCASSRQALSDKNIQYFGAGTRLSVL.

This chain uses TRBV27 with TRBJ2-3; 7 bases align to TRBD1. CDR1 MNHEY and CDR2 SMNVEV come from the germline V gene (reference sequence). Trimming took 4 bases from V and 2 from J; bases not matched to a gene: 6. CDR3 length equals 15 residues. Written as DNA, the CDR3 is TGTGCCAGCAGTTCTAGGGGGCGCCCCACAGATACGCAGTATTTT. It codes for CASSSRGRPTDTQYF.

The rearrangement joins TRBV29-1 to TRBJ2-1; 8 bases map to TRBD2. This CDR3 is built from 15 residues. Germline lookup yields CDR1 SQVTM and CDR2 ANQGSEA. V gave up 4 bases and J gave up 7 bases; unmatched junction bases: 12. DNA of the CDR3: TGCAGCGTTGGGTCCTCTAGCGGGTATGGGAATGAGCAGTTCTTC. Its translation: CSVGSSSGYGNEQFF.

The gene calls are TRBV2 and TRBJ1-6; possible D gene TRBD1, 5 bases. V was cut by 10 bases and J by 7 bases, with 14 bases left in between. Germline CDR1 and CDR2: SNHLY and FYNNEI. The CDR3 is 13 residues long. The CDR3 region is CATPREGNSPLHF. CDR3 in DNA: TGTGCCACCCCCCGGGAGGGGAATTCACCCCTCCACTTT.

The chain links TRBV4-1 to TRBJ1-5; a possible D gene is TRBD1 (5 bases). The V gene lost 1 base and the J gene lost 4 bases, with 14 bases spanning the gap. Germline CDR1 and CDR2: MGHRA and YSYEKL. The CDR3 is 16 residues long. The DNA for the CDR3 is TGCGCCAGCAGCCAAGGCTGGGGGGGAATGAATCAGCCCCAGCATTTT. Amino acids: CASSQGWGGMNQPQHF.

This chain joins TRBV7-2 and TRBJ2-5, with 10 bases that match TRBD2. There are 14 residues in the CDR3. From germline, CDR1 is SGHTA and CDR2 FQGNSA. The ends lost 2 bases at V and 5 bases at J; junction bases unmatched: 2. The CDR3 DNA reads as TGTGCCAGCAGCTTACTAGCGGGGGCGGAGACCCAGTACTTC. Translating gives CASSLLAGAETQYF.

This clone has a single count. This chain connects TRBV9 to TRBJ1-1, with D maybe TRBD1 (5 bases). Germline V gene sequence: CDR1 SGDLS, CDR2 YYNGEE. The ends were cut back, 0 bases at V and 5 bases at J, with 14 bases in the middle. The CDR3 extends over 15 amino acids. The CDR3 is CASSVEGIGGTEAFF. DNA for the CDR3: TGTGCCAGCAGCGTAGAAGGAATCGGGGGGACTGAAGCTTTCTTT.